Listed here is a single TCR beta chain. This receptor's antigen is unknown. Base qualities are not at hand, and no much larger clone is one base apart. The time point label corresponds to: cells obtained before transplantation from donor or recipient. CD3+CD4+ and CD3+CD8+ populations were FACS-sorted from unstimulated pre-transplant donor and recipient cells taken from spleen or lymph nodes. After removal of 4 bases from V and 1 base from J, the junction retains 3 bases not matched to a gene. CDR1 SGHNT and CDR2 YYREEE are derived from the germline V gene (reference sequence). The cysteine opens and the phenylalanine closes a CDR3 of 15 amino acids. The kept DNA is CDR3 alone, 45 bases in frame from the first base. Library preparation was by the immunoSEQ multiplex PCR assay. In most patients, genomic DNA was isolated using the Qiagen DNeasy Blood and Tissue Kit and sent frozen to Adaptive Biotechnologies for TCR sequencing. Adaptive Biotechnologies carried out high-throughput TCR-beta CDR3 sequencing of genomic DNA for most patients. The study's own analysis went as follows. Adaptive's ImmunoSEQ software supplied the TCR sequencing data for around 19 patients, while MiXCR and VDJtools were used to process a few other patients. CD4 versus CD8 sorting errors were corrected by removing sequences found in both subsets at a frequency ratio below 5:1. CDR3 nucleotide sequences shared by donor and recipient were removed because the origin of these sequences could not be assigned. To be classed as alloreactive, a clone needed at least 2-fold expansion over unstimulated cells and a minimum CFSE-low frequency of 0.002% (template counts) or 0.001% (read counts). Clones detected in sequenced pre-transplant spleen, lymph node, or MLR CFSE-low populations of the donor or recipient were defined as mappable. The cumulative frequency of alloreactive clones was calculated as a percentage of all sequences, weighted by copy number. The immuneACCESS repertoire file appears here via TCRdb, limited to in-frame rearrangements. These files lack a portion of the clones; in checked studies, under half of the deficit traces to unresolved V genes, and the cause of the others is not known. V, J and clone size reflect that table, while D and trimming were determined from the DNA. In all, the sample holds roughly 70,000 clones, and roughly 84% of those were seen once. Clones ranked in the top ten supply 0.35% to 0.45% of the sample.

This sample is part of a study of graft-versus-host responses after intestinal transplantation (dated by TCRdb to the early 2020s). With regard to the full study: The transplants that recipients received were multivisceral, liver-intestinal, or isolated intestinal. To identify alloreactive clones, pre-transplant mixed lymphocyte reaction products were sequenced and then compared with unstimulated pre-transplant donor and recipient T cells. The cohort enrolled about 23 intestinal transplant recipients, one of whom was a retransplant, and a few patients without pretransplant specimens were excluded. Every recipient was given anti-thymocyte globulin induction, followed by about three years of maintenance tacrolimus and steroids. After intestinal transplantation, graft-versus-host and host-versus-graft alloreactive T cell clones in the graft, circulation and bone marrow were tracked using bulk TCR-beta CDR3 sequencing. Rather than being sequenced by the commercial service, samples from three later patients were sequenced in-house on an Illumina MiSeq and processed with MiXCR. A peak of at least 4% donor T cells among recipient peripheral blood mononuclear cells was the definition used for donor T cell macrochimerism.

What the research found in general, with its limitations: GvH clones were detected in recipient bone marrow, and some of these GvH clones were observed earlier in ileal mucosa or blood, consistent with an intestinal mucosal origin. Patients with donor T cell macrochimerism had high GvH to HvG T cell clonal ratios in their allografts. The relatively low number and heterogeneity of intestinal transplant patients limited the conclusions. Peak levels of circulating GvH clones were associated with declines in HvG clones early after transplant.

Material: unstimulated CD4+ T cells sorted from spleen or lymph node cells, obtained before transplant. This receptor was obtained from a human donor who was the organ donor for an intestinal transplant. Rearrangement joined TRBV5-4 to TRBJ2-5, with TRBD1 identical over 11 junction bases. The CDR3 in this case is CASSGQGASQETQYF. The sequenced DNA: TGTGCCAGCAGCGGACAGGGGGCGAGCCAAGAGACCCAGTACTTC.